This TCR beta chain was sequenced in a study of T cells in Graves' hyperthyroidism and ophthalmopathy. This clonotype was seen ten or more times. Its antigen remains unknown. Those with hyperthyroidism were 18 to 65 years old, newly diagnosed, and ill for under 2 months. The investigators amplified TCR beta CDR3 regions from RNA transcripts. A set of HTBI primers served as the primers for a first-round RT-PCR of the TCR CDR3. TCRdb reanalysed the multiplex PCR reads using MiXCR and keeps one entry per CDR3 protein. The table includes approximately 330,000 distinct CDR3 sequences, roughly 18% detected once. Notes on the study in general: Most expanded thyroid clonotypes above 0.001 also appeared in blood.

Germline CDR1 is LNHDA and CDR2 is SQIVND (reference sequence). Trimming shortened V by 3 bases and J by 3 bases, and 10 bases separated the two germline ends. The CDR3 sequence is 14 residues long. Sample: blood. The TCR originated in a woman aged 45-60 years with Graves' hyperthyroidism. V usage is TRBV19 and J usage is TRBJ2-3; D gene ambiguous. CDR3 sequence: CASSIRRATDTQYF. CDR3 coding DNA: TGTGCCAGTAGTATCCGTCGCGCTACAGATACGCAGTATTTT.